The clone carrying this TCR beta chain occurred a few times. What it binds is not known. These data come from a study of neoadjuvant anti-PD-1 for oral cavity cancer. Across the whole study: Patients without progression received a fourth nivolumab dose around day 43, then surgical resection on days 50-56. Study observations and caveats: TCR analyses covered only a few patients per response group.

The protocol was immunoSEQ multiplex PCR, while the TCRdb copy is restricted to in-frame clones and leaves out a portion. The profile shows 14,000 or so clones, 60% to 70% of them singletons. J lost 7 bases, V lost 0 bases, and 0 bases had no gene match. The CDR3 is 16 amino acids. CDR1 is LGHNA and CDR2 is YNFKEQ in the germline V gene. The TCR originated in a person between 35 and 79 years old with oral cavity squamous cell carcinoma. Source: PBMCs, taken before nivolumab (anti-PD-1) treatment. The chain carries TRBV4-2 and TRBJ2-1, with 16 bases identical to TRBD2. The CDR3 reads CASSQEGLAGGNEQFF. Here the CDR3 DNA reads TGTGCCAGCAGCCAAGAGGGACTAGCGGGAGGGAATGAGCAGTTCTTC.